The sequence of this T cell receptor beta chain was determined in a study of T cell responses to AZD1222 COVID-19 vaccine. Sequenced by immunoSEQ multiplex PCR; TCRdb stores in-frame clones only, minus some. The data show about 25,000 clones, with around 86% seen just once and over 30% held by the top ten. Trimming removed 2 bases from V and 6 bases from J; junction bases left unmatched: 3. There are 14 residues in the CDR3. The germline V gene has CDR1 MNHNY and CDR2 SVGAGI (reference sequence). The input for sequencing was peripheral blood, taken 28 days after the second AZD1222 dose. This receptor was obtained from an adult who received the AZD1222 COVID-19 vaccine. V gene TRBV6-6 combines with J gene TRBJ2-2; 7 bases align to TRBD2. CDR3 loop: CASSYIREAGELFF. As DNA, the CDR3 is TGTGCCAGCAGTTACATACGGGAGGCCGGGGAGCTGTTTTTT.